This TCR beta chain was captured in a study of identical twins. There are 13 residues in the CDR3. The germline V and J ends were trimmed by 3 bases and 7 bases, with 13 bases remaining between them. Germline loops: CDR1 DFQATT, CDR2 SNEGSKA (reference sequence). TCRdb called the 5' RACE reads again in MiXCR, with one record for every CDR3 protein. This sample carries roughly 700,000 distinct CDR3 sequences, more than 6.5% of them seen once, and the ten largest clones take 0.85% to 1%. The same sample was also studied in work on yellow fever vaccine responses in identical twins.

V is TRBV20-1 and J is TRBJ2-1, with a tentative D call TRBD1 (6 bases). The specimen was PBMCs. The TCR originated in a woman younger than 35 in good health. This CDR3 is CSASSRGWNEQFF. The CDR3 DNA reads TGCAGTGCTAGCAGCAGGGGTTGGAATGAGCAGTTCTTC.